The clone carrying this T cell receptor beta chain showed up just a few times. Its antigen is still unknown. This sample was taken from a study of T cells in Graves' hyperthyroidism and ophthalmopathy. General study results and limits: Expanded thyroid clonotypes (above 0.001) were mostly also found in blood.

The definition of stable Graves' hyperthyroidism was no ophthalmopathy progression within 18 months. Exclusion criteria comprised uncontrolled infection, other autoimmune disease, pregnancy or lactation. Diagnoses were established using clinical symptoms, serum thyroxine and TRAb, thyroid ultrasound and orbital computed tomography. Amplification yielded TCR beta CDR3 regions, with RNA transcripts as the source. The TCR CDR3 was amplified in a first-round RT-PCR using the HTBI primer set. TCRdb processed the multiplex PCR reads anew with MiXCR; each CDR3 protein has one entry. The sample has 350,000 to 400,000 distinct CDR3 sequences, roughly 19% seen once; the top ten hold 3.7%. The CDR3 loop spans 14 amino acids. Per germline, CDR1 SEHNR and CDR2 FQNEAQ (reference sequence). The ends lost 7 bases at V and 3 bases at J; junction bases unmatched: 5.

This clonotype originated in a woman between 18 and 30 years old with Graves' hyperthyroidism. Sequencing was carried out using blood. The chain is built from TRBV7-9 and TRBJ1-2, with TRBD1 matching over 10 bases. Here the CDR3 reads CASTRTGGDYGYTF. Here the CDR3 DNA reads TGTGCCAGCACCAGGACAGGGGGGGACTATGGCTACACCTTC.